These T cell receptor beta chains were read from a single sample in a study of blood T cell repertoires in COVID-19. The data were produced by immunoSEQ multiplex PCR, yet TCRdb's version contains in-frame clones alone and is incomplete. The sample contains around 100,000 clones, around nine tenths of which appear only once. Sequenced: peripheral blood. The receptors come from a woman aged 70-85 years who had recovered from COVID-19. CDR3s include the opening cysteine and the closing phenylalanine or tryptophan. The D gene is left open where the match is weak. Part of the rows lack a size; the others show once, few, many or a class for expanded clones.

size: -
J: TRBJ2-7
V: TRBV7-2
D: -
CDR3: CASSLSSVHEQYF
DNA: TGTGCCAGCAGCTTGTCTAGCGTCCACGAGCAGTACTTC

size: -
J: TRBJ2-2
V: TRBV25-1
D: -
CDR3: CASRPRAPDTGELFF
DNA: TGTGCCAGCAGGCCGCGCGCTCCGGACACCGGGGAGCTGTTTTTT

size: -
J: TRBJ2-1
V: TRBV29-1
D: TRBD2
CDR3: CSFSGGARIYNEQFF
DNA: TGCAGCTTCTCGGGGGGGGCGCGGATTTACAATGAGCAGTTCTTC

size: -
J: TRBJ2-3
V: TRBV5-5
D: -
CDR3: CASSQQVVSTDTQYF
DNA: TGTGCCAGCAGCCAGCAGGTAGTGTCAACAGATACGCAGTATTTT

size: -
J: TRBJ2-6
V: TRBV5-1
D: -
CDR3: CASSATGLSGANVLTF
DNA: TGCGCCAGCAGCGCGACAGGTTTAAGTGGGGCCAACGTCCTGACTTTC

size: -
J: TRBJ2-5
V: TRBV25-1
D: -
CDR3: CASSEGRPSQETQYF
DNA: TGTGCCAGCAGTGAGGGCCGTCCCTCCCAAGAGACCCAGTACTTC

size: -
J: TRBJ2-3
V: TRBV10-3
D: -
CDR3: CAIGGTASGIDTQYF
DNA: TGTGCCATCGGGGGGACTGCGAGTGGGATAGATACGCAGTATTTT

size: few
J: TRBJ2-7
V: TRBV5-4
D: -
CDR3: CASSLAEGFEQYF
DNA: TGTGCCAGCAGCTTGGCTGAGGGATTCGAGCAGTACTTC

size: -
J: TRBJ2-3
V: TRBV5-6
D: TRBD2
CDR3: CASSLGGLDGDTQYF
DNA: TGTGCCAGCAGCTTGGGGGGACTAGATGGGGATACGCAGTATTTT

size: -
J: TRBJ2-3
V: TRBV5-1
D: TRBD2
CDR3: CASSSGGLAGGLADTQYF
DNA: TGCGCCAGCAGCTCTGGAGGTTTAGCGGGGGGATTGGCAGATACGCAGTATTTT

size: -
J: TRBJ1-6
V: TRBV7-2
D: -
CDR3: CASSSQPYNSPLHF
DNA: TGTGCCAGCAGCTCACAGCCCTATAATTCACCCCTCCACTTT

size: -
J: TRBJ1-3
V: TRBV9
D: -
CDR3: CASSPQVGADTIYF
DNA: TGTGCCAGCAGCCCCCAAGTGGGGGCGGACACCATATATTTT

size: -
J: TRBJ2-1
V: TRBV28
D: -
CDR3: CASRRDSGYNEQFF
DNA: TGTGCCAGCAGACGAGATAGCGGATACAATGAGCAGTTCTTC

size: -
J: TRBJ2-5
V: TRBV6-2/TRBV6-3
D: TRBD2
CDR3: CASSPGLAGGSETQYF
DNA: TGTGCCAGCAGTCCGGGACTAGCGGGGGGGTCGGAGACCCAGTACTTC

size: once
J: TRBJ1-6
V: TRBV5-4
D: TRBD1
CDR3: CASSLQGATRDSPLHF
DNA: TGTGCCAGCAGCTTACAGGGGGCGACGAGGGACTCACCCCTCCACTTT

size: -
J: TRBJ1-2
V: TRBV24-1
D: -
CDR3: CATSDYGYGYTF
DNA: TGTGCCACCAGTGACTACGGGTATGGCTACACCTTC

size: few
J: TRBJ2-3
V: TRBV6-6
D: TRBD2
CDR3: CASSYGGEQYF
DNA: TGTGCCAGCAGTTACGGGGGGGAACAGTATTTT

size: -
J: TRBJ1-4
V: TRBV2
D: TRBD1
CDR3: CASGRDRDEKLFF
DNA: TGTGCCAGCGGTCGGGACAGGGATGAAAAACTGTTTTTT

size: -
J: TRBJ2-5
V: TRBV28
D: TRBD2
CDR3: CASNLSGRAMRGETQYF
DNA: TGTGCCAGCAACTTAAGCGGGAGGGCCATGAGGGGCGAGACCCAGTACTTC

size: -
J: TRBJ2-7
V: TRBV4-1
D: -
CDR3: CASSQDDSTYEQYF
DNA: TGCGCCAGCAGCCAAGATGACAGTACCTACGAGCAGTACTTC

size: -
J: TRBJ2-3
V: TRBV7-2
D: -
CDR3: CASSVGGYSTDTQYF
DNA: TGTGCCAGCAGCGTCGGGGGATATAGCACAGATACGCAGTATTTT

size: -
J: TRBJ2-2
V: TRBV4-3
D: -
CDR3: CASSQGRNTGELFF
DNA: TGCGCCAGCAGCCAAGGTCGGAACACCGGGGAGCTGTTTTTT

size: -
J: TRBJ1-5
V: TRBV15
D: -
CDR3: CATSSWRDVGSQHF
DNA: TGTGCCACCAGCAGCTGGAGGGACGTCGGGTCCCAGCATTTT

size: -
J: TRBJ2-5
V: TRBV12-5
D: TRBD1
CDR3: CASGLAGQETSETQYF
DNA: TGTGCTAGTGGTTTGGCTGGACAGGAGACGAGTGAGACCCAGTACTTC

size: -
J: TRBJ1-1
V: TRBV2
D: TRBD1
CDR3: CASSSTGADTEAFF
DNA: TGTGCCAGCAGTTCTACAGGGGCGGACACTGAAGCTTTCTTT

size: -
J: TRBJ1-6
V: TRBV19
D: TRBD1
CDR3: CASRTGEGLYNSPLHF
DNA: TGTGCCAGTAGAACAGGGGAAGGCCTCTATAATTCACCCCTCCACTTT

size: -
J: TRBJ2-1
V: TRBV5-1
D: -
CDR3: CASRSQGPYNEQFF
DNA: TGCGCCAGCAGGAGTCAGGGCCCCTACAATGAGCAGTTCTTC

size: -
J: TRBJ2-1
V: TRBV5-1
D: -
CDR3: CASTPGIGNEQFF
DNA: TGCGCCAGCACCCCGGGGATAGGGAATGAGCAGTTCTTC

size: few
J: TRBJ1-6
V: TRBV5-1
D: TRBD1
CDR3: CASSLESTGIGSPLHF
DNA: TGCGCCAGCAGCCTAGAGTCGACAGGGATCGGATCACCCCTCCACTTT

size: -
J: TRBJ2-7
V: TRBV5-1
D: TRBD1
CDR3: CASSLVGGATYEQYF
DNA: TGCGCCAGCAGCTTGGTAGGGGGCGCAACCTACGAGCAGTACTTC

size: few
J: TRBJ1-4
V: TRBV6-6
D: TRBD1
CDR3: CASSHTRQGRKEKLFF
DNA: TGTGCCAGCAGTCATACCCGACAGGGAAGGAAGGAAAAACTGTTTTTT

size: -
J: TRBJ2-5
V: TRBV5-5
D: TRBD1
CDR3: CASSIPGQGLETQYF
DNA: TGTGCCAGCAGCATCCCGGGACAGGGCCTCGAGACCCAGTACTTC

size: -
J: TRBJ2-1
V: TRBV3-1/TRBV3-2
D: -
CDR3: CASGATKAGNEQFF
DNA: TGTGCCAGCGGGGCGACAAAGGCAGGTAATGAGCAGTTCTTC

size: -
J: TRBJ1-4
V: TRBV3-1/TRBV3-2
D: TRBD1
CDR3: CASSRTGGDEKLFF
DNA: TGTGCCAGCAGCCGGACAGGGGGCGATGAAAAACTGTTTTTT

size: -
J: TRBJ2-1
V: TRBV2
D: TRBD2
CDR3: CASSRDAREGNEQFF
DNA: TGTGCCAGCTCCAGAGACGCCCGGGAGGGCAATGAGCAGTTCTTC

size: -
J: TRBJ2-1
V: TRBV12-3/TRBV12-4
D: -
CDR3: CASSPQVHEQFF
DNA: TGTGCCAGCAGCCCACAGGTCCATGAGCAGTTCTTC

size: -
J: TRBJ1-2
V: TRBV13
D: -
CDR3: CASSLPPSYGYTF
DNA: TGTGCCAGCAGCTTACCCCCCAGCTATGGCTACACCTTC

size: -
J: TRBJ1-5
V: TRBV20-1
D: TRBD1
CDR3: CSASGRGLIQPQHF
DNA: TGCAGTGCTAGTGGCAGGGGGCTAATTCAGCCCCAGCATTTT

size: once
J: TRBJ2-5
V: TRBV19
D: TRBD2
CDR3: CASSFRLAGHQETQYF
DNA: TGTGCCAGTAGTTTCCGACTAGCGGGGCACCAAGAGACCCAGTACTTC

size: few
J: TRBJ1-5
V: TRBV19
D: -
CDR3: CASSMEGSQPQHF
DNA: TGTGCCAGTAGTATGGAAGGTAGCCAGCCCCAGCATTTT

size: -
J: TRBJ1-1
V: TRBV4-2
D: TRBD1
CDR3: CASSQTGGSTEAFF
DNA: TGTGCCAGCAGCCAGACAGGGGGGAGCACTGAAGCTTTCTTT

size: -
J: TRBJ2-4
V: TRBV5-1
D: TRBD2
CDR3: CASSPGGLLDIQYF
DNA: TGCGCCAGCAGCCCGGGGGGACTATTGGACATTCAGTACTTC

size: -
J: TRBJ1-2
V: TRBV4-2
D: -
CDR3: CASSRLTENYGYTF
DNA: TGTGCCAGCAGCCGCCTCACAGAAAACTATGGCTACACCTTC

size: -
J: TRBJ2-3
V: TRBV3-1/TRBV3-2
D: TRBD2
CDR3: CASSQEVAGGLFTDTQYF
DNA: TGTGCCAGCAGCCAAGAGGTAGCGGGGGGACTCTTCACAGATACGCAGTATTTT

size: -
J: TRBJ2-1
V: TRBV7-2
D: TRBD2
CDR3: CASSRRLAGRTYNEQFF
DNA: TGTGCCAGCAGCAGAAGACTAGCGGGAAGGACCTACAATGAGCAGTTCTTC

size: -
J: TRBJ2-7
V: TRBV10-3
D: -
CDR3: CAIRNPGIHEQYF
DNA: TGTGCCATCAGGAACCCAGGGATCCACGAGCAGTACTTC